The clone carrying this TCR beta chain was seen more than once but under ten times. No antigen is known for it. This specimen comes from a study of beta chain features in type 1 diabetes. Study outcomes and limitations: In cDNA sequencing, cells with high TCR expression could be over-represented. The study found moderately but significantly shorter TCRB CDR3s in all four CD4+ subsets of Type 1 diabetes patients.

The CDR3 totals 16 residues. The germline gives CDR1 LGHNA, CDR2 YNFKEQ. V was clipped by 0 bases and J by 4 bases; unmatched bases: 5. The isolated RNA, all of it, was reverse transcribed, so expressed TCRB transcripts were what got sequenced. Assay used: immunoSEQ multiplex PCR; TCRdb lists only in-frame clones, some missing. The repertoire holds some 330,000 clones, approximately 12% seen once, with over 0.008% in the top ten. This receptor was obtained from a woman aged 18-30 years with type 1 diabetes. The genes are TRBV4-2 and TRBJ2-3, with 9 positions matching TRBD2. Source material: naive CD4+ T cells from blood. The CDR3 DNA reads TGTGCCAGCAGCCAAGATAGGCGGGAGGGCCCAGATACGCAGTATTTT. Protein product: CASSQDRREGPDTQYF.